The T cell receptor (beta chain) under discussion was sequenced for a study of blood T cell repertoires in COVID-19 (dated by TCRdb to the early 2020s). In terms of the full investigation: Samples from collaborators originated in the United States, Italy and Spain and spanned both the acute and convalescent phases of COVID-19. Where available, HLA class I and class II types were taken from metadata supplied by the sample provider and were not determined by assay-based typing. The prospective study material was composed of cDNA or gDNA derived from T cells, B-cell-depleted T cells, or PBMCs. The repertoires were released in a freely available public database intended as a resource for research on the immune response to SARS-CoV-2. Nearly every sample came with metadata listing a de-identified subject ID, COVID-19 status, age in years and sex. The samples were drawn from the first 160 participants of the ongoing ImmuneRACE study and from over a thousand subjects provided by 6 global collaborators. The dataset comprised deeply sampled blood TCRbeta repertoires from subjects exposed to, actively infected with, or recovered from COVID-19.

V loses 5 bases of germline sequence and J loses 8 bases, and the interval between the two ends is 15 bases. CDR1 and CDR2, per the germline V gene (reference sequence), are MNHEY and SMNVEV. The CDR3 sequence holds 14 residues, the cysteine and phenylalanine included. This entry keeps only the CDR3 DNA: 42 bases, framed from base 1. Participants in the prospective study were enrolled through a virtual design, were aged roughly 18 to 100 years, and lived in approximately 25 United States geographic areas. Cohort assignment in the prospective study relied on participant-reported clinical history from a screening survey and a study questionnaire. Recovered participants in ImmuneRACE Cohort 3 were defined by two consecutive negative NP/OP PCR tests, clearance by a healthcare professional, or resolution of symptoms. In the prospective study, whole blood, serum and a nasopharyngeal or oropharyngeal swab were collected from each participant by mobile phlebotomists. Participants in the prospective study had the option to provide additional blood draws and questionnaires over a roughly 2-month period. Prospective study blood samples were shipped either frozen or at room temperature before DNA extraction.

Turning to this clone: Its antigen is currently not known. Base-call qualities are not available, and no considerably larger clone is one nucleotide away.

The immunoSEQ Assay, a bias-controlled multiplex PCR, was used to amplify TCRbeta CDR3 regions from genomic DNA. Regarding the original processing steps: The number of nucleated cells in each sample was estimated from the amplification of reference gene primers within the assay. To quantify the absolute abundance of each unique TCRbeta CDR3 rearrangement, sequence reads were collapsed and filtered. For each sample, productive Simpson clonality was calculated as the square root of Simpson's diversity index over productive rearrangements. TCRdb holds this immuneACCESS table with in-frame rearrangements only. Some clones are missing; in checked studies, unresolved V genes explain under half, and the rest has no known cause. The V and J calls and clone size were taken over from that table, and D and trimming were inferred from the DNA. The sample yields approximately 250,000 clones; around 90% were counted once. The top ten clonotypes cover about 1% of the sample.

Study-wide findings and limitations: How much clinical and demographic metadata was included differed by source and by participant, and the metadata was provided uncurated.

This clonotype originated in a woman in her thirties who had recovered from COVID-19. The V gene is TRBV27 and the J gene is TRBJ1-4, and the D gene may be TRBD1, 6 bases matching. The sample comprised PBMCs or T cells enriched from blood (not recorded which). The CDR3 amino acid sequence is: CASSLLGAKEKLFF. In nucleotide form, the sequence is TGTGCCAGCAGTCTGTTGGGGGCGAAGGAAAAACTGTTTTTT.